This is a list of T cell receptor beta chains from one sample in a study of cytotoxic CD8 clonotypes in ibrutinib-treated CLL. Repertoires were generated with immunoSEQ multiplex PCR, while TCRdb's copy carries only in-frame clones and drops some. The table shows some 290,000 clones, with about 80% occurring only once. The sequenced sample was PBMCs, obtained before ibrutinib treatment. These receptors came from a human donor with chronic lymphocytic leukemia. Each CDR3 is given with its conserved first and last residue. A D gene is named only where the DNA matches it firmly. Size values are once, few and many counts, or a class for expanded clones, and some rows have none.

V gene	D gene	clone size	J gene	CDR3 protein	CDR3 DNA
TRBV18	.	few	TRBJ2-1	CASSLGLSLLNEQFF	TGTGCCAGCTCCCTTGGGCTCTCGCTTCTCAATGAGCAGTTCTTC
TRBV18	.	few	TRBJ1-1	CASSPGRRNTEAFF	TGTGCCAGCTCACCGGGGAGACGGAACACTGAAGCTTTCTTT
TRBV10-3	.	once	TRBJ2-2	CAITDRNTGELFF	TGTGCCATCACCGACAGGAACACCGGGGAGCTGTTTTTT
TRBV11-3	TRBD1	.	TRBJ1-1	CASSRQGNTEAFF	TGTGCCAGCAGCCGACAGGGGAACACTGAAGCTTTCTTT
TRBV28	.	.	TRBJ1-2	CASSRPGANYGYTF	TGTGCCAGCAGTCGCCCAGGGGCTAACTATGGCTACACCTTC
TRBV28	TRBD1	once	TRBJ2-7	CASSFLGQVYEQYF	TGTGCCAGCAGTTTTCTGGGACAGGTCTACGAGCAGTACTTC
TRBV13	.	once	TRBJ2-5	CASSLVGGQETQYF	TGTGCCAGCAGCTTAGTAGGCGGGCAAGAGACCCAGTACTTC
TRBV4-3	.	.	TRBJ2-7	CASSQEGTPPYEQYF	TGCGCCAGCAGCCAAGAGGGGACTCCCCCCTACGAGCAGTACTTC
TRBV28	.	few	TRBJ1-1	CASSTDPFDTEAFF	TGTGCCAGCAGCACCGACCCTTTTGACACTGAAGCTTTCTTT
TRBV4-3	.	.	TRBJ1-5	CASSQGGASSSNQPQHF	TGCGCCAGCAGCCAAGGGGGGGCATCCTCTAGCAATCAGCCCCAGCATTTT
TRBV4-1	.	once	TRBJ2-7	CASSQEERTNYEQYF	TGCGCCAGCAGCCAAGAGGAGAGAACGAACTACGAGCAGTACTTC
TRBV19	.	.	TRBJ2-7	CASSPSAGQNYEQYF	TGTGCCAGTAGTCCTTCGGCGGGACAAAACTACGAGCAGTACTTC
TRBV11-2	.	.	TRBJ2-5	CASSWYQETQYF	TGTGCCAGCAGCTGGTACCAAGAGACCCAGTACTTC
TRBV5-1	TRBD1	few	TRBJ2-7	CASSLAGTDEQYF	TGCGCCAGCAGCTTGGCCGGGACAGACGAGCAGTACTTC
TRBV7-8	TRBD2	.	TRBJ2-1	CASSLPTSGSLGYNEQFF	TGTGCCAGCAGCCTCCCGACTAGCGGGAGTCTTGGGTACAATGAGCAGTTCTTC
TRBV5-6	TRBD1	few	TRBJ2-1	CASSFSDRAYNEQFF	TGTGCCAGCAGCTTTTCGGACAGGGCCTACAATGAGCAGTTCTTC
TRBV13	.	.	TRBJ2-3	CASSLIGASTDTQYF	TGTGCCAGCAGCTTAATAGGAGCTAGCACAGATACGCAGTATTTT
TRBV27	.	.	TRBJ1-5	CASSIGGLSNQPQHF	TGTGCCAGCAGTATCGGGGGCCTTAGCAATCAGCCCCAGCATTTT
TRBV6-5	.	.	TRBJ1-2	CASSYRQIDGYTF	TGTGCCAGCAGTTACCGGCAGATAGATGGCTACACCTTC
TRBV2	TRBD2	few	TRBJ2-7	CASSDGGGYGYEQYF	TGTGCCAGCAGTGACGGCGGGGGGTACGGCTACGAGCAGTACTTC
TRBV6-5	.	.	TRBJ1-2	CASKQGRYGYTF	TGTGCCAGCAAACAGGGCCGCTATGGCTACACCTTC
TRBV27	.	.	TRBJ1-2	CASRTSIDGYTF	TGTGCCAGCAGAACCTCCATCGATGGCTACACCTTC
TRBV30	.	.	TRBJ2-7	CACEQESEQYF	TGTGCCTGCGAACAGGAGTCCGAGCAGTACTTC
TRBV7-2	TRBD1	.	TRBJ1-2	CASSLDRGLGYTF	TGTGCCAGCAGCTTAGACAGGGGGCTTGGCTACACCTTC
TRBV2	.	.	TRBJ2-1	CASSEMGPYNEQFF	TGTGCCAGCAGTGAAATGGGGCCCTACAATGAGCAGTTCTTC
TRBV23-1	TRBD1	.	TRBJ1-3	CASSQPDRVSLPFSGNTIYF	TGCGCCAGCAGTCAACCAGACAGGGTGTCTCTCCCGTTCTCTGGAAACACCATATATTTT
TRBV5-1	TRBD2	.	TRBJ2-7	CASSRGLAGEGEQYF	TGCGCCAGCAGCAGGGGACTAGCGGGAGAGGGCGAGCAGTACTTC
TRBV28	.	.	TRBJ1-5	CASSLIRGASQPQHF	TGTGCCAGCAGTTTAATCCGGGGGGCAAGTCAGCCCCAGCATTTT
TRBV5-3	TRBD2	once	TRBJ2-7	CARSLTGGPFGEQYF	TGTGCCAGAAGCTTGACGGGAGGGCCTTTTGGCGAGCAGTACTTC
TRBV4-2	.	.	TRBJ1-1	CASSQGGEYTEAFF	TGTGCCAGCAGCCAAGGGGGAGAGTACACTGAAGCTTTCTTT
TRBV27	.	.	TRBJ2-7	CASSPSAALLSYEQYF	TGTGCCAGCAGTCCTTCGGCGGCCCTCCTGAGCTACGAGCAGTACTTC
TRBV25-1	TRBD1	.	TRBJ2-2	CASTGTGHTGELFF	TGTGCCAGCACCGGGACAGGACACACCGGGGAGCTGTTTTTT
TRBV29-1	.	.	TRBJ1-1	CSGKQGGIPEAFF	TGCAGCGGAAAACAGGGCGGGATCCCTGAAGCTTTCTTT
TRBV30	.	.	TRBJ2-7	CAWSQTSYEQYF	TGTGCCTGGAGCCAAACTTCCTACGAGCAGTACTTC
TRBV30	.	.	TRBJ1-4	CAWSQPPRGSGEKLFF	TGTGCCTGGAGTCAACCCCCCAGGGGTTCAGGAGAAAAACTGTTTTTT
TRBV15	.	once	TRBJ1-2	CATSSYGANYGYTF	TGTGCCACCAGTAGTTACGGGGCGAACTATGGCTACACCTTC
TRBV7-2	TRBD2	once	TRBJ2-1	CASSLDSRLAVTYNEQFF	TGTGCCAGCAGCTTAGATTCCCGACTAGCGGTAACCTACAATGAGCAGTTCTTC
TRBV7-2	TRBD2	few	TRBJ2-3	CASSLFRLAGGHTDTQYF	TGTGCCAGCAGCCTCTTCAGACTAGCGGGAGGCCACACAGATACGCAGTATTTT
TRBV5-1	TRBD1	.	TRBJ1-3	CASRMMDRGNTIYF	TGCGCCAGCAGGATGATGGACAGGGGAAACACCATATATTTT
TRBV28	.	.	TRBJ1-4	CASSGHQTNEFQFF	TGTGCCAGCTCGGGACACCAGACTAATGAGTTCCAGTTTTTT
TRBV7-2	TRBD2	.	TRBJ2-1	CASSFSGSPLTFYNEQFF	TGTGCCAGCAGCTTTAGCGGGAGCCCCTTAACCTTCTACAATGAGCAGTTCTTC
TRBV7-6	.	.	TRBJ2-5	CASRVTLVGAETQYF	TGTGCCAGCAGGGTTACTCTCGTAGGGGCGGAGACCCAGTACTTC
TRBV11-2	TRBD1	.	TRBJ1-4	CASSLRGTGNEKLFF	TGTGCCAGCAGTTTGAGAGGGACAGGGAATGAAAAACTGTTTTTT
TRBV28	.	.	TRBJ1-5	CAIERDNNQPQHF	TGTGCCATCGAGAGGGACAACAATCAGCCCCAGCATTTT
TRBV28	TRBD1	.	TRBJ2-7	CASSPTPGQGTVGYF	TGTGCCAGCAGCCCAACGCCGGGACAGGGCACGGTGGGGTACTTC
TRBV4-3	.	once	TRBJ2-7	CASSQVSGHSYEQYF	TGCGCCAGCAGCCAAGTCAGCGGGCACTCCTACGAGCAGTACTTC
TRBV5-1	TRBD1	.	TRBJ1-2	CASSLGQLYGYTF	TGCGCCAGCAGTCTGGGACAGCTCTATGGCTACACCTTC
TRBV9	.	.	TRBJ2-5	CASSMSFTVGETQYF	TGTGCCAGCAGCATGAGTTTTACGGTAGGAGAGACCCAGTACTTC
TRBV5-1	TRBD1	.	TRBJ2-1	CASSLARQGALYNEQFF	TGCGCCAGCAGCTTGGCCCGACAGGGGGCACTCTACAATGAGCAGTTCTTC
TRBV12-5	.	.	TRBJ2-6	CASSPGANVLTF	TGTGCTAGTTCTCCTGGGGCCAACGTCCTGACTTTC
TRBV7-9	.	once	TRBJ2-1	CASSSGAISYNEQFF	TGTGCCAGCAGCTCAGGGGCTATCTCCTACAATGAGCAGTTCTTC
TRBV2	TRBD1	once	TRBJ1-2	CASLDRERNYGYTF	TGTGCCAGCTTAGACAGGGAGAGGAACTATGGCTACACCTTC
TRBV28	.	few	TRBJ1-5	CASILRGGYQPQHF	TGTGCCAGCATTCTACGGGGAGGGTACCAGCCCCAGCATTTT
TRBV4-1	.	.	TRBJ2-7	CASSPGGAPYEQYF	TGCGCCAGCAGCCCGGGTGGGGCCCCCTACGAGCAGTACTTC
TRBV6-5	.	.	TRBJ2-3	CASSYGSGASTDTQYF	TGTGCCAGCAGTTACGGGTCGGGGGCTAGCACAGATACGCAGTATTTT
TRBV19	TRBD2	.	TRBJ2-2	CAARTSATGELFF	TGTGCCGCCCGGACTAGTGCAACCGGGGAGCTGTTTTTT
TRBV30	TRBD2	.	TRBJ2-7	CAGGDDTQIYEQYF	TGTGCTGGGGGGGATGACACCCAGATCTACGAGCAGTACTTC
TRBV5-8	TRBD1	.	TRBJ2-7	CASSLVAGTGWLQYF	TGTGCCAGCAGCTTGGTGGCCGGGACAGGCTGGTTACAGTACTTC
TRBV28	.	.	TRBJ2-7	CASSHVGIREQYF	TGTGCCAGCAGCCATGTAGGGATCCGCGAGCAGTACTTC
TRBV15	TRBD1	.	TRBJ2-7	CATSRDGTDPYEQYF	TGTGCCACCAGCAGAGATGGGACAGACCCCTACGAGCAGTACTTC